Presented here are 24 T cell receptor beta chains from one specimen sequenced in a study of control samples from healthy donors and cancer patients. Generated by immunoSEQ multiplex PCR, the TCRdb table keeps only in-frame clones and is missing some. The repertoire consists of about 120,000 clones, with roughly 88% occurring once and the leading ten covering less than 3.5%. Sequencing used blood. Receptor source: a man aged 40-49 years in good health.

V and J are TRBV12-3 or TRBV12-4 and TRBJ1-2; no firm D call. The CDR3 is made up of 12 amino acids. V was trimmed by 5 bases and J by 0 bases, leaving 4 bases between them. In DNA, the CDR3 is TGTGCCAGCAGTGCAACTAACTATGGCTACACCTTC. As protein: CASSATNYGYTF.

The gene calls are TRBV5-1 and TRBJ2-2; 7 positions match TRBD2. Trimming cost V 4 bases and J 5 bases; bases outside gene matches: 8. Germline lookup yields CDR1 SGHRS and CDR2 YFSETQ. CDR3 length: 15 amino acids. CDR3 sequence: CASSNGLVSTGELFF. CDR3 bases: TGCGCCAGCAGCAATGGACTAGTGAGTACCGGGGAGCTGTTTTTT. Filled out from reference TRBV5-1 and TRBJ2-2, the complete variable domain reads KAGVTQTPRYLIKTRGQQVTLSCSPISGHRSVSWYQQTPGQGLQFLFEYFSETQRNKGNFPGRFSGRQFSNSRSEMNVSTLELGDSALYLCASSNGLVSTGELFFGEGSRLTVL.

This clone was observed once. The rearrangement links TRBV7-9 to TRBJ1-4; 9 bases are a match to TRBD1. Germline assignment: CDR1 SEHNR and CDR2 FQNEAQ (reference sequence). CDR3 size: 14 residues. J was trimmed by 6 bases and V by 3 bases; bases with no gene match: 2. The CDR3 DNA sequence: TGTGCCAGCAGCTTGACAGGGGGGGATGAAAAACTGTTTTTT. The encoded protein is CASSLTGGDEKLFF.

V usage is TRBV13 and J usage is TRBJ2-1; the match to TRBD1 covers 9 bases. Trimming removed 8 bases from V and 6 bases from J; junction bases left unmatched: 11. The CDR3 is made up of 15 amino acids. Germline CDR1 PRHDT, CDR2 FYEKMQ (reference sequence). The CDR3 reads CASYTGTGFFNEQFF. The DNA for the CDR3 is TGTGCCAGCTACACCGGGACAGGGTTCTTCAATGAGCAGTTCTTC.

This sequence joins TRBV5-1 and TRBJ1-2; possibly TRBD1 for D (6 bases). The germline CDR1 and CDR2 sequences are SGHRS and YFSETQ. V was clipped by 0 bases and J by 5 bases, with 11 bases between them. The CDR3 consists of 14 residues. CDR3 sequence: CASSLEGGRYGYTF. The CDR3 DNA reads TGCGCCAGCAGCTTGGAGGGGGGCAGATATGGCTACACCTTC.

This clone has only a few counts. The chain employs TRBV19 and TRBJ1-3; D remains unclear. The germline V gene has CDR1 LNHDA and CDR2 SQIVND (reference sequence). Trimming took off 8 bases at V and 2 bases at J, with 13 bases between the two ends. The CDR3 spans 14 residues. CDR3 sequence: CASLAPEAGNTIYF. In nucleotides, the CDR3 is TGTGCCAGTTTAGCCCCGGAGGCTGGAAACACCATATATTTT. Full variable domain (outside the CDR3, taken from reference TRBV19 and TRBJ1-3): DGGITQSPKYLFRKEGQNVTLSCEQNLNHDAMYWYRQDPGQGLRLIYYSQIVNDFQKGDIAEGYSVSREKKESFPLTVTSAQKNPTAFYLCASLAPEAGNTIYFGEGSWLTVV.

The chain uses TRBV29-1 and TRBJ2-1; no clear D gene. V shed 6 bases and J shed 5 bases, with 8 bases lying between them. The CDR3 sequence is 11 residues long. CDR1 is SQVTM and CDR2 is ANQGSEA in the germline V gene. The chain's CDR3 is CSVARDNEQFF. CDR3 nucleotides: TGCAGCGTGGCTAGGGACAATGAGCAGTTCTTC.

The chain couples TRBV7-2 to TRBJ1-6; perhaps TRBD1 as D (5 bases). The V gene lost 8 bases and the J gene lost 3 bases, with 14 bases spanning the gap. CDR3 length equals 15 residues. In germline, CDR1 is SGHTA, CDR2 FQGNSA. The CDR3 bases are TGTGCCAGCGGGCCGGACATTAACTATAATTCACCCCTCCACTTT. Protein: CASGPDINYNSPLHF.

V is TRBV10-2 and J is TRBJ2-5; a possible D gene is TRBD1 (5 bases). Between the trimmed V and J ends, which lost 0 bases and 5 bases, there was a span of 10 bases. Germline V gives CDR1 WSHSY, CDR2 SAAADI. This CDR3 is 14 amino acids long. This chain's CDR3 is CASSESGVGETQYF. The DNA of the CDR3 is TGCGCCAGCAGTGAGTCAGGGGTCGGGGAGACCCAGTACTTC.

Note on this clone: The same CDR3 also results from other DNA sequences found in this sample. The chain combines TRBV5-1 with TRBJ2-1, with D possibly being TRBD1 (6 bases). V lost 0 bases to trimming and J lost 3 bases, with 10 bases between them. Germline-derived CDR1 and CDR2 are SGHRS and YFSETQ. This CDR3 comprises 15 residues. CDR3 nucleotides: TGCGCCAGCAGCTTGGGAACAGGGAGCTACAATGAGCAGTTCTTC. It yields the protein CASSLGTGSYNEQFF.

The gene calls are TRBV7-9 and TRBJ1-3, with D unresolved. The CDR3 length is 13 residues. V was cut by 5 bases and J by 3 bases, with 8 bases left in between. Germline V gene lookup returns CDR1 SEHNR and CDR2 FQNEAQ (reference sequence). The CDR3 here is CASSETVGNTIYF. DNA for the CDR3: TGTGCCAGCAGCGAGACGGTTGGAAACACCATATATTTT.

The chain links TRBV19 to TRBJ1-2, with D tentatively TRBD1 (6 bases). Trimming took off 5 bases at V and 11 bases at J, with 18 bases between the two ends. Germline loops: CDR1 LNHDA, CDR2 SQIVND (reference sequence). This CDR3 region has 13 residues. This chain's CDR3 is CASSQTGTRRYTF. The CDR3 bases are TGTGCCAGTAGTCAAACCGGGACACGGCGTTACACCTTC.

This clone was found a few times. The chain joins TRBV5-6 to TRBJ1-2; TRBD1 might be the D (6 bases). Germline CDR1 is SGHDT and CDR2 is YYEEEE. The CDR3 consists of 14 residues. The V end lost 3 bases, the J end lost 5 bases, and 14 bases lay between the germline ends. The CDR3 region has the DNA TGTGCCAGCAGCTCAACGGGAGGGGGGTATGGCTACACCTTC. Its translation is CASSSTGGGYGYTF.

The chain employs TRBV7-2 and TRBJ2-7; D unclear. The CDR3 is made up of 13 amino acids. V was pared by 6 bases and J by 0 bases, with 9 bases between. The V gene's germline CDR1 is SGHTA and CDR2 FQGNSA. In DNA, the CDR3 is TGTGCCAGCAGTTTCTTTAGCTCCTACGAGCAGTACTTC. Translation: CASSFFSSYEQYF. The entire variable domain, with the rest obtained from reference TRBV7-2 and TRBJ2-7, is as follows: GAGVSQSPSNKVTEKGKDVELRCDPISGHTALYWYRQSLGQGLEFLIYFQGNSAPDKSGLPSDRFSAERTGGSVSTLTIQRTQQEDSAVYLCASSFFSSYEQYFGPGTRLTVT.

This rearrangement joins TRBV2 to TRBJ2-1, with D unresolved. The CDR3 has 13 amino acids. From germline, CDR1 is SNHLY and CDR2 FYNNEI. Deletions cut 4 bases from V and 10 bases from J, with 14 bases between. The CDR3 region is CASSGHQTREQFF. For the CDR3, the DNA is TGTGCCAGCAGTGGACACCAAACGAGGGAGCAGTTCTTC.

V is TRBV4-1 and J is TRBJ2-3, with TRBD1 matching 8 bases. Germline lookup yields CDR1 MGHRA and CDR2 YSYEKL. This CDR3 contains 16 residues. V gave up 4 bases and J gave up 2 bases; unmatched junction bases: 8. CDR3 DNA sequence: TGCGCCAGCAGCCCTAGGACAGGGAAGACCACAGATACGCAGTATTTT. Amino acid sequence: CASSPRTGKTTDTQYF.

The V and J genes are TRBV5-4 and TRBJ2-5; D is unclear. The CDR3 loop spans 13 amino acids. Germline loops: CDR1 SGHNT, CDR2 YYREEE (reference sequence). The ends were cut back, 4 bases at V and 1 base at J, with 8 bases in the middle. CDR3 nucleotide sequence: TGTGCCAGCAGCAAGGGCGGCCAAGAGACCCAGTACTTC. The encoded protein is CASSKGGQETQYF.

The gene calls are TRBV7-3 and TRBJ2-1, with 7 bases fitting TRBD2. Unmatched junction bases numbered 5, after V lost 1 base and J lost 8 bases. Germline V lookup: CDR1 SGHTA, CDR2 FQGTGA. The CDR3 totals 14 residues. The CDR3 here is CASSLNRGVYEQFF. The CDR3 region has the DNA TGTGCCAGCAGCTTAAATCGGGGGGTATATGAGCAGTTCTTC.

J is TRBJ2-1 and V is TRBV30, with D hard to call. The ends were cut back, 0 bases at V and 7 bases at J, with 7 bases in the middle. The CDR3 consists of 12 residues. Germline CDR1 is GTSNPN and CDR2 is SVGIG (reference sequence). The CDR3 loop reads CAWSVRQNEQFF. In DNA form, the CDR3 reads TGTGCCTGGAGTGTACGTCAAAATGAGCAGTTCTTC.

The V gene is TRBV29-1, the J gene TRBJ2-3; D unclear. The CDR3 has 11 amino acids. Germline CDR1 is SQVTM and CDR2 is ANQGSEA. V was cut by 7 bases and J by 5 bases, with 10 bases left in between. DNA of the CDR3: TGCAGCGGGCAGAAAGAAGATACGCAGTATTTT. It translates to CSGQKEDTQYF.

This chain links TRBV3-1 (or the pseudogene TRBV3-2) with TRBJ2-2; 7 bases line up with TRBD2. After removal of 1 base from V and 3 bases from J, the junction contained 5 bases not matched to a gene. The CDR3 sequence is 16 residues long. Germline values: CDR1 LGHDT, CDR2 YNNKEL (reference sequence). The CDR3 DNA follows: TGTGCCAGCAGCCAAGGGGCTAGCGGTCACACCGGGGAGCTGTTTTTT. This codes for CASSQGASGHTGELFF.

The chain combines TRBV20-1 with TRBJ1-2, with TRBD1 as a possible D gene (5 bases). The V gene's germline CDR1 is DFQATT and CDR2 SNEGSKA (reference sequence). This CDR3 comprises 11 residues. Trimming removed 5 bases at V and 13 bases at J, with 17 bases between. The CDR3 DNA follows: TGCAGTGCTGAGACGGGGGATGGATTCACCTTC. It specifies CSAETGDGFTF.

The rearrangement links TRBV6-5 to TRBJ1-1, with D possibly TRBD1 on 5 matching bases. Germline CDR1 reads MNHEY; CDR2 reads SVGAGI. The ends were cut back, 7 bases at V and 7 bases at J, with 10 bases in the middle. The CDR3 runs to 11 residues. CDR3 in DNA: TGTGCCAGCATTGGCAGGGTTGAAGCTTTCTTT. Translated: CASIGRVEAFF.

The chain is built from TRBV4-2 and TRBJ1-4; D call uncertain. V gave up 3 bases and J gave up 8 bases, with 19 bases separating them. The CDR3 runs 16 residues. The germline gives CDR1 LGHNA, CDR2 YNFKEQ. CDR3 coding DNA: TGTGCCAGCAGCCAGGTCGCATCAACTCTCGGAGAAAAACTGTTTTTT. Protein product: CASSQVASTLGEKLFF.